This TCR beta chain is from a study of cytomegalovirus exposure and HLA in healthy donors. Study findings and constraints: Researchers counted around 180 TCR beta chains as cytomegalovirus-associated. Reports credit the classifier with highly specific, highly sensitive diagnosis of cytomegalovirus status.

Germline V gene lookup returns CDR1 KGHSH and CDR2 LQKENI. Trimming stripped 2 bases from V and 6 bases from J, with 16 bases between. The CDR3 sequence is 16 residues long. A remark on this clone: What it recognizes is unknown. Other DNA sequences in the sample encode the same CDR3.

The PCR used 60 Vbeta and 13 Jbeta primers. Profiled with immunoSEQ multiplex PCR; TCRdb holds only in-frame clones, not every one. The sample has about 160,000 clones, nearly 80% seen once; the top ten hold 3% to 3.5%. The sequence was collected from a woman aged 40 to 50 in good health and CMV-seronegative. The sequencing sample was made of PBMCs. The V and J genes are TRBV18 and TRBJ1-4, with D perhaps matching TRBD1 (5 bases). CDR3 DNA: TGTGCCAGCTCACCAACCTCCGCAGGGCGAGATGAAAAACTGTTTTTT. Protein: CASSPTSAGRDEKLFF.